This T cell receptor (beta chain) was sequenced in a study of T cell changes during pregnancy in multiple sclerosis. Produced via immunoSEQ multiplex PCR; TCRdb's table is partial and in-frame only. The table records about 64,000 clones, more than 90% of them present only once. Looked up from germline, CDR1 is ENHRY and CDR2 is SYGVKD. The CDR3 is 18 residues long. The ends lost 6 bases at V and 4 bases at J; junction bases unmatched: 17. The receptor was isolated from a female donor with multiple sclerosis, enrolled in a pregnancy study. This sample comprised peripheral blood, obtained in the second trimester of pregnancy. The rearrangement joins TRBV10-3 to TRBJ2-2; 7 nucleotides align to TRBD1. Here the CDR3 reads CAISHSRDSLSGTGELFF. The CDR3 nucleotides are TGTGCCATCAGCCACAGTCGGGACAGCCTATCGGGCACCGGGGAGCTGTTTTTT.